This T cell receptor beta chain was sequenced during a study of blood T cell repertoires in COVID-19. Study as a whole: The study drew acute and convalescent COVID-19 samples from the United States, Italy and Spain. The analysed material was cDNA or gDNA that came from T cells, B-cell-depleted T cells, or PBMCs.

Original analysis: Reference gene primers were amplified, and this amplification served to estimate nucleated cell counts. Some clones are missing from TCRdb's copy, which holds only in-frame ones; the method was immunoSEQ multiplex PCR. V, J and clone size reflect that table, while D and trimming were determined from the DNA. Among tens of thousands of clones listed, 65% to 90% were seen once. The CDR3 contains 15 residues. V lost 7 bases to trimming and J lost 0 bases, with 12 bases between them. Germline V gives CDR1 MDHEN, CDR2 SYDVKM. This rearrangement joins TRBV28 to TRBJ1-4; D is possibly TRBD1 (5 bases). Material for sequencing was peripheral blood. This TCR came from a man aged 60 to 75 with acute or convalescent COVID-19. The chain's CDR3 is CASTQGGATNEKLFF. The CDR3 region has the DNA TGTGCCAGCACCCAGGGAGGGGCAACTAATGAAAAACTGTTTTTT.